The 25 T cell receptor beta chains below were found in one sample sequenced in a study of blood T cell repertoires in COVID-19. The method was immunoSEQ multiplex PCR; TCRdb's version includes in-frame clones alone and lacks a portion of them. The sample yields 70,000 to 85,000 clones, roughly four fifths seen once. The sample consisted of peripheral blood. Receptors were obtained from a human donor in a cohort sampled during active COVID-19.

This sequence joins TRBV5-1 and TRBJ2-2; 9 positions match TRBD1. The length of the CDR3 is 15 residues. Unmatched junction bases numbered 6, after V lost 4 bases and J lost 5 bases. Germline V gene data show CDR1 as SGHRS and CDR2 as YFSETQ. CDR3 sequence (DNA): TGCGCCAGCAGCGGGGGACAGGGACCAACCGGGGAGCTGTTTTTT. It yields the protein CASSGGQGPTGELFF. Variable domain in full (rest from reference TRBV5-1 and TRBJ2-2): KAGVTQTPRYLIKTRGQQVTLSCSPISGHRSVSWYQQTPGQGLQFLFEYFSETQRNKGNFPGRFSGRQFSNSRSEMNVSTLELGDSALYLCASSGGQGPTGELFFGEGSRLTVL.

This chain links TRBV29-1 with TRBJ2-7; possible D gene TRBD1, 5 bases. The CDR3 has 12 residues. From germline, CDR1 is SQVTM and CDR2 ANQGSEA. V dropped 2 bases and J dropped 5 bases, with 10 bases sitting between them. The CDR3 reads CSVERQNHEQYF. The CDR3 bases are TGCAGCGTTGAAAGACAGAATCACGAGCAGTACTTC.

The sample holds a few counts of this clone. This sequence joins TRBV10-3 and TRBJ2-7; 15 bases fit TRBD2. The CDR3 runs 15 residues. CDR1 and CDR2 (germline): ENHRY, SYGVKD. With V trimmed by 4 bases and J by 4 bases, 2 bases remained unmatched. Written as DNA, the CDR3 is TGTGCCATCAGTGCCGGGACTAGCGGGGGGTACGAGCAGTACTTC. Its translation: CAISAGTSGGYEQYF.

V and J are TRBV5-4 and TRBJ1-2; TRBD1 aligns across 9 bases. V was clipped by 4 bases and J by 3 bases; unmatched bases: 7. Germline V CDR1 and CDR2: SGHNT, YYREEE (reference sequence). The CDR3 totals 15 residues. This CDR3 is CASSPRGQGHYGYTF. CDR3 sequence (DNA): TGTGCCAGCAGCCCTCGGGGACAGGGACACTATGGCTACACCTTC.

V usage is TRBV11-3 and J usage is TRBJ2-5; D is uncertain. V was cut by 5 bases and J by 0 bases, with 7 bases left in between. From germline, CDR1 is SGHNT and CDR2 YENEEA. CDR3 size: 13 residues. The CDR3, as DNA: TGTGCCAGCAGCCCCCGGGACCAAGAGACCCAGTACTTC. Its protein product is CASSPRDQETQYF.

V gene TRBV5-1 combines with J gene TRBJ1-3, with D tentatively TRBD1 (5 bases). Looked up from germline, CDR1 is SGHRS and CDR2 is YFSETQ. The CDR3 runs to 16 residues. V was trimmed by 0 bases and J by 0 bases, leaving 10 bases between them. The CDR3 here is CASSLAQGFSGNTIYF. CDR3 in DNA: TGCGCCAGCAGCTTGGCGCAGGGATTCTCTGGAAACACCATATATTTT.

The chain uses TRBV28 and TRBJ1-5, with D maybe TRBD1 (5 bases). Trimming took 5 bases from V and 4 from J, leaving 21 bases between them. From germline, CDR1 is MDHEN and CDR2 SYDVKM. The CDR3 spans 17 residues. CDR3 loop: CASSHRPQRARNQPQHF. The CDR3 DNA sequence: TGTGCCAGCAGTCACAGGCCTCAAAGGGCGCGGAATCAGCCCCAGCATTTT.

V usage is TRBV5-1 and J usage is TRBJ2-5, with D possibly being TRBD2 (5 bases). Trimming stripped 7 bases from V and 2 bases from J, with 15 bases between. The CDR3 extends over 14 amino acids. CDR1 and CDR2 from the germline V gene are SGHRS and YFSETQ. CDR3 sequence (DNA): TGCGCCAGCTATCCAGGACTGGATCAAGAGACCCAGTACTTC. It codes for CASYPGLDQETQYF.

This rearrangement joins TRBV27 to TRBJ1-1; D might be TRBD1 (6 bases). Trimming took off 5 bases at V and 1 base at J, with 8 bases between the two ends. Germline loops: CDR1 MNHEY, CDR2 SMNVEV (reference sequence). The CDR3 consists of 13 residues. In DNA form, the CDR3 reads TGTGCCAGCAGTCGACAGGAGAACACTGAAGCTTTCTTT. This translates into CASSRQENTEAFF.

The rearrangement joins TRBV24-1 to TRBJ2-3, with 10 positions matching TRBD1. The CDR3 has 16 residues. V was clipped by 11 bases and J by 3 bases; unmatched bases: 13. Germline assignment: CDR1 KGHDR and CDR2 SFDVKD. The CDR3 protein is CASQASSGQGTDTQYF. CDR3 DNA sequence: TGTGCCAGCCAAGCTTCATCGGGACAGGGGACAGATACGCAGTATTTT.

V gene TRBV6-5 combines with J gene TRBJ1-2; D remains unclear. CDR3 length: 13 amino acids. CDR1 MNHEY and CDR2 SVGAGI come from the germline V gene. V dropped 5 bases and J dropped 6 bases, with 13 bases sitting between them. This chain's CDR3 is CASSIDRRHGYTF. The CDR3 coding sequence is TGTGCCAGCAGTATAGATCGGAGGCATGGCTACACCTTC.

The DNA of the CDR3 is TGCACCAGCAGCCAAGTACCGGGACTAGCCGGGAAAGAGACCCAGTACTTC. Amino acid sequence: CTSSQVPGLAGKETQYF. The V gene is TRBV1, the J gene TRBJ2-5; the D call in the table, TRBD2, was not verified against the DNA. TRBV1 is listed as a pseudogene. This CDR3 region has 17 residues.

The chain carries TRBV18 and TRBJ2-1, with D possibly being TRBD1 (6 bases). The CDR3 extends over 14 amino acids. V gave up 6 bases and J gave up 4 bases, with 13 bases separating them. Germline lookup yields CDR1 KGHSH and CDR2 LQKENI. The CDR3 is CASSPGAGYNEQFF. In nucleotides, the CDR3 is TGTGCCAGCTCTCCAGGGGCAGGGTACAATGAGCAGTTCTTC.

CDR3 residues: CASSPQTLAFSTDTQYF. The DNA of the CDR3 is TGTGCCAGCAGTCCCCAAACACTAGCGTTCTCCACAGATACGCAGTATTTT. The gene calls are TRBV27 and TRBJ2-3, with 7 bases that match TRBD2. V was clipped by 5 bases and J by 2 bases; unmatched bases: 13. This CDR3 comprises 17 residues. CDR1 is MNHEY, CDR2 SMNVEV, per germline (reference sequence).

The chain has TRBV28 and TRBJ2-7; 11 nucleotides align to TRBD2. The germline V gene has CDR1 MDHEN and CDR2 SYDVKM. The length of the CDR3 is 15 residues. The trim removed 5 bases at V and 0 bases at J, leaving 3 bases unmatched. CDR3 coding DNA: TGTGCCAGCAGTCCGACTAGCGGGGACTCCTACGAGCAGTACTTC. It codes for CASSPTSGDSYEQYF.

This clone was seen more than once but under ten times. The chain links TRBV19 to TRBJ2-3; 10 nucleotides match TRBD2. V shed 5 bases and J 1 base; nucleotides not matched to a gene: 3. The CDR3 consists of 15 residues. CDR1 is LNHDA and CDR2 is SQIVND in the germline V gene (reference sequence). This CDR3 is CASSSSGGRTDTQYF. CDR3 bases: TGTGCCAGTAGTTCTAGCGGGGGCCGCACAGATACGCAGTATTTT.

CDR3 sequence reads: CASSQKAYQGFAYNEQFF. The CDR3 nucleotides read TGTGCCAGCAGCCAAAAAGCCTACCAGGGTTTCGCCTACAATGAGCAGTTCTTC. The chain employs TRBV3-1 (or the pseudogene TRBV3-2) and TRBJ2-1; TRBD1 is a possible D gene (5 bases). The V end lost 2 bases, the J end lost 2 bases, and 19 bases lay between the germline ends. CDR1 and CDR2 from the germline V gene are LGHDT and YNNKEL (reference sequence). CDR3 length: 18 residues.

This sequence joins TRBV11-2 and TRBJ2-3; 7 bases line up with TRBD2. The ends lost 5 bases at V and 4 bases at J; junction bases unmatched: 6. Germline-derived CDR1 and CDR2 are SGHAT and FQNNGV. The CDR3 spans 14 residues. The CDR3 nucleotides read TGTGCCAGCAGCACTAGCGTTAATGCAGATACGCAGTATTTT. Translated, it gives CASSTSVNADTQYF.

The chain employs TRBV2 and TRBJ2-3; TRBD1 aligns across 8 bases. The ends lost 10 bases at V and 5 bases at J; junction bases unmatched: 5. This CDR3 contains 12 residues. CDR1 and CDR2 from the germline V gene are SNHLY and FYNNEI. DNA of the CDR3: TGTGCCACAGGACAGGGTTTAGATACGCAGTATTTT. Its protein is CATGQGLDTQYF.

The chain employs TRBV10-3 and TRBJ2-5; 9 bases map to TRBD2. The CDR3 has 14 residues. With 2 bases clipped from V and 5 bases from J, the junction kept 3 bases outside the gene matches. Germline CDR1 reads ENHRY; CDR2 reads SYGVKD. As DNA, the CDR3 is TGTGCCATCAGTGAGGGAAGCGGGGGGGAGACCCAGTACTTC. Residues: CAISEGSGGETQYF.

The rearrangement uses TRBV5-1 and TRBJ2-7; 11 positions agree with TRBD1. The CDR3 has 14 residues. The germline V gene has CDR1 SGHRS and CDR2 YFSETQ. With V trimmed by 7 bases and J by 5 bases, 8 bases remained unmatched. In DNA form, the CDR3 reads TGCGCCAGCGGTCCGGGACAGGGGGTCAACGAGCAGTACTTC. Protein product: CASGPGQGVNEQYF.

This chain links TRBV19 with TRBJ1-5, with 10 positions matching TRBD1. J lost 0 bases, V lost 6 bases, and 5 bases had no gene match. The CDR3 has 16 residues. Germline V gene data show CDR1 as LNHDA and CDR2 as SQIVND (reference sequence). This CDR3 reads CASRRQGAYSNQPQHF. The CDR3 DNA sequence: TGTGCCAGTAGGAGACAGGGGGCATATAGCAATCAGCCCCAGCATTTT. The whole variable domain, remainder taken from reference TRBV19 and TRBJ1-5, is DGGITQSPKYLFRKEGQNVTLSCEQNLNHDAMYWYRQDPGQGLRLIYYSQIVNDFQKGDIAEGYSVSREKKESFPLTVTSAQKNPTAFYLCASRRQGAYSNQPQHFGDGTRLSIL.

The V call is TRBV6-1, the J call TRBJ2-5; TRBD1 agrees at 10 bases. The germline V gene encodes CDR1 MNHNS and CDR2 SASEGT. The CDR3 extends over 16 amino acids. V dropped 0 bases and J dropped 5; count of bases not matched to a gene: 6. The CDR3 DNA is TGTGCCAGCAGTGAAGCCCCGACAGGGGGCCTTGAGACCCAGTACTTC. The encoded protein is CASSEAPTGGLETQYF.

CDR3 DNA: TGTGCCAGCAGCTTGGTGGGCTCGACAAACACCGGGGAGCTGTTTTTT. It codes for CASSLVGSTNTGELFF. The chain is built from TRBV5-4 and TRBJ2-2; no definite D call. V was shortened by 0 bases and J by 2 bases, with 11 bases between the two germline ends. Per germline, CDR1 SGHNT and CDR2 YYREEE (reference sequence). This CDR3 comprises 16 residues.

This clone was detected only once. This chain links TRBV5-1 with TRBJ2-1, with D tentatively TRBD2 (6 bases). Germline V gene sequence: CDR1 SGHRS, CDR2 YFSETQ. V lost 2 bases to trimming and J lost 9 bases, with 15 bases between them. The CDR3 runs to 14 residues. CDR3 in amino acids: CASSFQTSSTEQFF. Here the CDR3 DNA reads TGCGCCAGCAGCTTTCAGACTAGTTCAACTGAGCAGTTCTTC. Using reference TRBV5-1 and TRBJ2-1 for the parts outside the CDR3, the full variable domain is KAGVTQTPRYLIKTRGQQVTLSCSPISGHRSVSWYQQTPGQGLQFLFEYFSETQRNKGNFPGRFSGRQFSNSRSEMNVSTLELGDSALYLCASSFQTSSTEQFFGPGTRLTVL.